This T cell receptor (beta chain) originates from a study of shared clonotypes between healthy human individuals. As defined, naive CD8 cells were CD45RO-negative and positively selected for CCR7, with terminally differentiated effector memory CD45RA+ cells excluded. Germline CDR1 reads MDHEN; CDR2 reads SYDVKM. The CDR3 length is 16 residues. The V end was cut by 5 bases, the J end by 0 bases, with 17 bases between. In the sorted-subset replicate PCRs, 150 to 200 ng DNA, 25,000 to 30,000 T cell genomes, was used. The table came from immunoSEQ multiplex PCR; TCRdb's copy has only in-frame clones and leaves some out. The repertoire holds about 2.2 million clones, with around 93% as singletons.

The rearrangement joins TRBV28 to TRBJ2-7; TRBD1 or TRBD2 may be the D gene (5 bases each). The sample was naive CD8+ T cells from PBMCs. This clonotype was sampled from a man aged 18 to 29 in good health. Some clones in this sample may be carry-over from other donors' samples. This CDR3 reads CASSAPGTASSYEQYF. The CDR3 DNA sequence: TGTGCCAGCAGTGCCCCCGGGACGGCAAGCTCCTACGAGCAGTACTTC.